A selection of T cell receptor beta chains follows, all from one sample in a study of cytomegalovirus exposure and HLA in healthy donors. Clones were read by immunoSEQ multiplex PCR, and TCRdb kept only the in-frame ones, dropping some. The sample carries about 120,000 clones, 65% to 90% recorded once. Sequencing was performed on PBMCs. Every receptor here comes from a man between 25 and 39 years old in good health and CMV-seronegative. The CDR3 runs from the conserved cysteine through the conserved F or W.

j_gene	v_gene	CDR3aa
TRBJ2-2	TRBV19	CASSIIGGAGELFF
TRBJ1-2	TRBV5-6	CASSLGGGDGYTF
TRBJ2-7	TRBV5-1	CASSSGQGGYEQYF
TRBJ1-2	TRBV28	CASSLNVAGGDGYTF
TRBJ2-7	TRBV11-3	CASSPSFGVEQYF
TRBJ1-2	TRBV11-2	CASSLGTYNYGYTF
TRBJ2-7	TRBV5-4	CASSLRTGQSYEQYF
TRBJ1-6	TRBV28	CASGIQDSPLHF
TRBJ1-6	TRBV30	CAWDSGTAYNSPLHF
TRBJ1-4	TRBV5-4	CASSEGGAGEKLFF
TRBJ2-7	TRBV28	CASSLSGGRYEQYF
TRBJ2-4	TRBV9	CASSSLTQGNIQYF
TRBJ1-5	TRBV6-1	CASSAGNKYSNQPQHF
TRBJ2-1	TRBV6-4	CASSRRKRGNSYNEQFF
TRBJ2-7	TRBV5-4	CASSLGQGSSYEQYF
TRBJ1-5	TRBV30	CAWSDPYGTGGIDQPQHF